This TCR beta chain was found in a study of T cells in Graves' hyperthyroidism and ophthalmopathy. As for the study in general: Pretreatment peripheral blood was obtained at initial diagnosis.

This clonotype was seen at least ten times. Regions amplified from RNA transcripts were the TCR beta CDR3 regions. RT-PCR in the first round (using the HTBI primer set) targeted the TCR CDR3. From the multiplex PCR reads, TCRdb called clonotypes with MiXCR, one entry per CDR3 protein. The table lists a few hundred thousand distinct CDR3 sequences, approximately 14% of them singletons. V lost 6 bases, J lost 6 bases, and 12 bases lay in between. Germline CDR1 DFQATT, CDR2 SNEGSKA (reference sequence). The CDR3 is 12 residues long. Thyroid ultrasound and orbital computed tomography, with clinical symptoms and serum thyroxine and TRAb, informed diagnoses. Before ophthalmopathy appeared, progressors gave blood at initial hyperthyroidism diagnosis.

This sequence joins TRBV20-1 and TRBJ1-5; D may be TRBD1 (5 bases). This TCR was recovered from a woman aged 45 to 65 with Graves' hyperthyroidism that later progressed to Graves' ophthalmopathy. The sample comprised blood. The CDR3 DNA reads as TGCAGTGCCAGCCGGGGGATTCAGCCCCAGCATTTT. This gives the protein CSASRGIQPQHF.